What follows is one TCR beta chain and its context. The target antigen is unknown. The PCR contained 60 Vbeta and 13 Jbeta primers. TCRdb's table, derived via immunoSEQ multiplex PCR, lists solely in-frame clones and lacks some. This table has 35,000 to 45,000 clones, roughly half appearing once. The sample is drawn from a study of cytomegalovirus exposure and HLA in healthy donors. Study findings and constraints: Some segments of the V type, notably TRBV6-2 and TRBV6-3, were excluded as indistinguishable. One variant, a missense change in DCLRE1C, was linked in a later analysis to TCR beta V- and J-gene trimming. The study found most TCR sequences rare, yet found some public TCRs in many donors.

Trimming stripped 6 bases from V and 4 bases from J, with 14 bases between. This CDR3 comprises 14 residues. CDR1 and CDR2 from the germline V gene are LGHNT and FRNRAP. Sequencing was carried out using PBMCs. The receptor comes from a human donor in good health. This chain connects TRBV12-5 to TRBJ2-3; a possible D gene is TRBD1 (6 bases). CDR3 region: CASGRGGFSDTQYF. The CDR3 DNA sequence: TGTGCTAGTGGGAGAGGGGGTTTTTCAGATACGCAGTATTTT.